This T cell receptor beta chain was retrieved from a study of blood T cell repertoires in COVID-19. Study-level background: Acute and convalescent COVID-19 specimens originated in the United States, Italy and Spain. Sources were T cells, B-cell-depleted T cells, or PBMCs; the material itself was cDNA or gDNA.

This clone was seen only once. Study processing details: Amplification from reference gene primers served as the basis for estimated nucleated cell counts. Libraries were prepared by immunoSEQ multiplex PCR; TCRdb keeps only in-frame clonotypes and omits some of them. V and J calls and clone size are given by that table; D and trimming were obtained from the DNA. The repertoire holds 50,000 to 65,000 clones, with about 85% as singletons. The sequencing input was peripheral blood. The source is a man in his 70s with acute or convalescent COVID-19.

CDR3 residues: CASSPPGGRGGQETQYF. DNA of the CDR3: TGTGCCAGCTCACCACCGGGAGGCCGGGGGGGTCAAGAGACCCAGTACTTC. The V gene is TRBV18, the J gene TRBJ2-5; 8 bases match TRBD2. The germline V gene has CDR1 KGHSH and CDR2 LQKENI. The J segment lost 2 bases and the V segment lost 0 bases, leaving 8 bases of the junction unmatched. The CDR3 is made up of 17 amino acids.